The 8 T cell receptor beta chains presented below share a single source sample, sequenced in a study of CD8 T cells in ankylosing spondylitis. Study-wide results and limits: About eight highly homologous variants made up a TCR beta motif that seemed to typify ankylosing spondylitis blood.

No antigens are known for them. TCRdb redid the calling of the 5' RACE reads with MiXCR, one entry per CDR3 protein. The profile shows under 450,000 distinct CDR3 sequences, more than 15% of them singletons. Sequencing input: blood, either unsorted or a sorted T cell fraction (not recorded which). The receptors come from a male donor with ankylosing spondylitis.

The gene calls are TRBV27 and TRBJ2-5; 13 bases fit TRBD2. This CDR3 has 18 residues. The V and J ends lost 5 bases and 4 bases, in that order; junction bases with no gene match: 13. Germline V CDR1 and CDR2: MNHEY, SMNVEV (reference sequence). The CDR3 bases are TGTGCCAGCAGTGGTTCGAGACTAGCGGGGGGAAGGGGAGAGACCCAGTACTTC. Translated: CASSGSRLAGGRGETQYF.

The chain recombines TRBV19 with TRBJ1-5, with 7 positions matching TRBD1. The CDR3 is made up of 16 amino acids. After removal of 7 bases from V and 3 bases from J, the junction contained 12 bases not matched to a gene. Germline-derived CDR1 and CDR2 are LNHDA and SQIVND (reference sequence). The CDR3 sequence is CASKQAGRGFNQPQHF. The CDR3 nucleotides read TGTGCCAGTAAGCAAGCGGGCAGGGGGTTCAATCAGCCCCAGCATTTT. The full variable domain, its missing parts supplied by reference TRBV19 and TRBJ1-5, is DGGITQSPKYLFRKEGQNVTLSCEQNLNHDAMYWYRQDPGQGLRLIYYSQIVNDFQKGDIAEGYSVSREKKESFPLTVTSAQKNPTAFYLCASKQAGRGFNQPQHFGDGTRLSIL.

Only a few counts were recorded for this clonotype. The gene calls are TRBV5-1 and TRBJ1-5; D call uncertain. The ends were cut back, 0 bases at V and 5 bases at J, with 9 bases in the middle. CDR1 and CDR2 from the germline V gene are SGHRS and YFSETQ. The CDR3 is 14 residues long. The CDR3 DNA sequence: TGCGCCAGCAGCTTGGAGGCAGGAGATCAGCCCCAGCATTTT. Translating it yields CASSLEAGDQPQHF.

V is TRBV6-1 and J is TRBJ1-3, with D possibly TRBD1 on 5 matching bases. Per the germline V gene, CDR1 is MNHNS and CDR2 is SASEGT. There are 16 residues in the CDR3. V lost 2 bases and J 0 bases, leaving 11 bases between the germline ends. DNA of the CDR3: TGTGCCAGCAGTGAACGGTCAGGGAGCTCTGGAAACACCATATATTTT. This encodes CASSERSGSSGNTIYF.

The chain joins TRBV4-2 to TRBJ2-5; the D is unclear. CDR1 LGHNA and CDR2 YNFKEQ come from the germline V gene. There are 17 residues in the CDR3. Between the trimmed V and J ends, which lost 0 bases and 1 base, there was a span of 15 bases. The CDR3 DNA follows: TGTGCCAGCAGCCAAGATAGGATACTGCGGACCCAAGAGACCCAGTACTTC. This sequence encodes CASSQDRILRTQETQYF.

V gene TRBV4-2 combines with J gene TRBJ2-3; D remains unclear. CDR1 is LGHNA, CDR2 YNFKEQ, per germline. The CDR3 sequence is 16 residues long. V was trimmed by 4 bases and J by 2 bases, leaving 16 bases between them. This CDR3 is CASSLETGRNTDTQYF. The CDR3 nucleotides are TGTGCCAGCAGCCTCGAAACTGGACGGAACACAGATACGCAGTATTTT.

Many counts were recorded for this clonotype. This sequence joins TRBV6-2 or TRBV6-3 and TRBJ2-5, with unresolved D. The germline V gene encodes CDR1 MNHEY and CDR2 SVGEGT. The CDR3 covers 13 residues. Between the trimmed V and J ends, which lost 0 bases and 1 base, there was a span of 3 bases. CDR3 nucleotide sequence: TGTGCCAGCAGTTACTCGGCCCAAGAGACCCAGTACTTC. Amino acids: CASSYSAQETQYF.

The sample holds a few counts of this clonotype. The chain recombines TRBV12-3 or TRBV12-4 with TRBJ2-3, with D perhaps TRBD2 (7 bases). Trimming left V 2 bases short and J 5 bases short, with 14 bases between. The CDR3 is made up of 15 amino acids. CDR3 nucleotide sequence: TGTGCCAGCAGTTTATGGGGGGGCACGGAAGATACGCAGTATTTT. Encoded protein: CASSLWGGTEDTQYF.